One sample yielded the 17 T cell receptor beta chains listed below, sequenced in a study of T-cell memory formation after mild COVID-19. TCRdb processed the 5' RACE reads anew with MiXCR; each CDR3 protein has one entry. The repertoire holds fewer than 150,000 distinct CDR3 sequences, with about 6% as singletons. The sample comprised PBMCs or a T cell subset sorted from them (not recorded which). These receptors were obtained from an adult woman who had mild COVID-19 (a few samples of this study predate the infection). Cell type and time point are not known.

The rearrangement uses TRBV6-5 and TRBJ1-1; TRBD1 might be the D (6 bases). Per the germline V gene, CDR1 is MNHEY and CDR2 is SVGAGI. The CDR3 contains 16 residues. With 0 bases removed from V and 10 bases from J, the gap between germline ends came to 21 bases. CDR3 loop: CASSYSGTKEKGGAFF. The CDR3 DNA follows: TGTGCCAGCAGTTACTCGGGGACAAAAGAGAAAGGTGGAGCTTTCTTT.

This clonotype was counted between two and nine times. The chain has TRBV28 and TRBJ2-7; D gene ambiguous. V was clipped by 4 bases and J by 3 bases, with 10 bases between them. This CDR3 comprises 13 residues. Per the germline V gene, CDR1 is MDHEN and CDR2 is SYDVKM. CDR3 sequence: CASSSPNGYEQYF. CDR3 DNA sequence: TGTGCCAGCAGTTCCCCGAACGGCTACGAGCAGTACTTC. The full variable domain, its missing parts supplied by reference TRBV28 and TRBJ2-7, is DVKVTQSSRYLVKRTGEKVFLECVQDMDHENMFWYRQDPGLGLRLIYFSYDVKMKEKGDIPEGYSVSREKKERFSLILESASTNQTSMYLCASSSPNGYEQYFGPGTRLTVT.

A few counts support this clonotype. The chain combines TRBV29-1 with TRBJ2-7; maybe TRBD1 (6 bases). The V end lost 5 bases, the J end lost 4 bases, and 9 bases lay between the germline ends. The CDR3 loop spans 11 amino acids. The germline V gene encodes CDR1 SQVTM and CDR2 ANQGSEA. For the CDR3, the DNA is TGCAGCGTTAGGACAGCATACGAGCAGTACTTC. Translated, it gives CSVRTAYEQYF.

In this sample, this clonotype turned up a few times. The CDR3 here is CASSGGGNLWTQYF. The DNA for the CDR3 is TGTGCCAGCAGTGGCGGGGGCAACCTGTGGACCCAGTACTTC. The rearrangement links TRBV12-3 or TRBV12-4 to TRBJ2-5; TRBD2 is a possible D gene (7 bases). Deletions cut 5 bases from V and 7 bases from J, with 17 bases between. The CDR3 is made up of 14 amino acids.

This clonotype was counted once. This rearrangement joins TRBV7-9 to TRBJ1-1; D ambiguous. Deletions cut 0 bases from V and 6 bases from J, with 14 bases between. The CDR3 length is 15 residues. Looked up from germline, CDR1 is SEHNR and CDR2 is FQNEAQ (reference sequence). The CDR3, as DNA: TGTGCCAGCAGCTTAGCGTCGGTTGGGAGAGCTGAAGCTTTCTTT. This translates into CASSLASVGRAEAFF.

This clonotype showed up just a few times. The chain carries TRBV18 and TRBJ2-5; no reliable D call. The V end lost 0 bases, the J end lost 13 bases, and 12 bases lay between the germline ends. Germline assignment: CDR1 KGHSH and CDR2 LQKENI. This CDR3 spans 12 amino acids. The CDR3 loop reads CASSPPGQPGYF. The CDR3 DNA is TGTGCCAGCTCACCACCGGGCCAACCCGGGTACTTC.

The CDR3 bases are TGTGCCAGCAGTACCGGGACCCGCAATCAGCCCCAGCATTTT. It is translated as CASSTGTRNQPQHF. The rearrangement links TRBV12-3 or TRBV12-4 to TRBJ1-5, with D perhaps TRBD1 (5 bases). Trimming stripped 5 bases from V and 2 bases from J, with 10 bases between. CDR3 length equals 14 residues.

V gene TRBV6-2 or TRBV6-3 combines with J gene TRBJ2-5; D gene ambiguous. Germline values: CDR1 MNHEY, CDR2 SVGEGT. Trimming removed 7 bases at V and 5 bases at J, with 11 bases between. The CDR3 sequence is 12 residues long. The CDR3 DNA sequence: TGTGCCAGCACCCGTCCTCTGGAGACCCAGTACTTC. This encodes CASTRPLETQYF.

This clonotype has at least ten counts. CDR3 coding DNA: TGTGCCAGCAGCCGGAGGTCAGTCGGTCCCTACGAGCAGTACTTC. Translation: CASSRRSVGPYEQYF. This chain links TRBV7-2 with TRBJ2-7, with D possibly being TRBD2 (5 bases). Germline lookup yields CDR1 SGHTA and CDR2 FQGNSA. The V end lost 5 bases, the J end lost 2 bases, and 16 bases lay between the germline ends. The CDR3 spans 15 residues.

In its sample, this clonotype was seen many times. The chain recombines TRBV7-9 with TRBJ1-1; maybe TRBD1 (5 bases). The CDR3 has 14 residues. With 5 bases removed from V and 5 bases from J, the gap between germline ends came to 15 bases. The V gene's germline CDR1 is SEHNR and CDR2 FQNEAQ (reference sequence). This chain's CDR3 is CASSPRGRETEAFF. The CDR3 nucleotides are TGTGCCAGCAGCCCCCGGGGCAGGGAGACTGAAGCTTTCTTT.

In the case of this clonotype: At one end, the junction sequence differs from germline, possibly due to a read error. This sequence joins TRBV15 and TRBJ1-2, with D maybe TRBD1 (5 bases). The CDR3 has 16 residues. Germline V gene data show CDR1 as LNHNV and CDR2 as YYDKDF (reference sequence). DNA of the CDR3: TGTGACACCAGCAGAGATCTCGCAGGGATGAGCTATGGCTACACCTTC. Translating it yields CDTSRDLAGMSYGYTF.

The chain combines TRBV11-2 with TRBJ2-7, with 8 bases that match TRBD1. The CDR3 covers 14 residues. Germline V CDR1 and CDR2: SGHAT, FQNNGV. The V segment lost 9 bases and the J segment 3 bases; nucleotides outside the gene matches: 10. CDR3 region: CARSSLQGVYEQYF. The CDR3 nucleotides are TGTGCCAGAAGCAGCCTACAGGGGGTCTACGAGCAGTACTTC.

This clonotype was observed at least ten times. The rearrangement links TRBV20-1 to TRBJ2-3, with TRBD2 identical over 10 bases. The CDR3 length is 16 residues. CDR1 and CDR2 (germline): DFQATT, SNEGSKA (reference sequence). V lost 1 base and J lost 6; bases outside the gene matches: 10. The CDR3 region is CSARGGLAAVSDTQYF. CDR3 in DNA: TGCAGTGCTAGAGGTGGACTAGCGGCGGTCTCGGATACGCAGTATTTT.

This clonotype was recorded a few times. The chain joins TRBV27 to TRBJ1-1, with D tentatively TRBD1 (6 bases). Per the germline V gene, CDR1 is MNHEY and CDR2 is SMNVEV (reference sequence). V lost 6 bases and J 11 bases, leaving 13 bases between the germline ends. The CDR3 loop spans 11 amino acids. The CDR3 sequence is CASRLQGEAFF. CDR3 coding DNA: TGTGCCAGCAGGCTACAGGGTGAGGCTTTCTTT.

This clonotype occurred many times. The V gene is TRBV7-3, the J gene TRBJ2-2, with D uncertain. Trimming left V 1 base short and J 5 bases short, with 8 bases between. The CDR3 consists of 14 residues. Germline loops: CDR1 SGHTA, CDR2 FQGTGA. The CDR3 DNA follows: TGTGCCAGCAGCTTAAAAAGTGGGACCGGGGAGCTGTTTTTT. Its translation: CASSLKSGTGELFF.

This clonotype has more than one count but fewer than ten. The chain uses TRBV6-2 or TRBV6-3 and TRBJ2-1; 7 nucleotides align to TRBD1. This CDR3 contains 15 residues. Germline loops: CDR1 MNHEY, CDR2 SVGEGT. V shed 2 bases and J 6 bases; nucleotides not matched to a gene: 7. CDR3 in DNA: TGTGCCAGCAGTTACCGGGACAGTATAGGCAATGAGCAGTTCTTC. This sequence encodes CASSYRDSIGNEQFF.

The genes are TRBV6-5 and TRBJ1-1; 9 nucleotides agree with TRBD1. Germline V gene lookup returns CDR1 MNHEY and CDR2 SVGAGI. The CDR3 has 13 amino acids. Trimming removed 6 bases from V and 4 bases from J; junction bases left unmatched: 3. For the CDR3, the DNA is TGTGCCAGCAGCCGGGACAGGGTCACTGAAGCTTTCTTT. It encodes CASSRDRVTEAFF.